This TCR beta chain derives from a study of molecular identifiers for immune sequencing clone quantification. This clonotype was recorded many times. With listed TCR primers and previously described methods, bulk TCR libraries were prepared. MiXCR, run by TCRdb on the PCR reads, gives a single entry per CDR3 protein. The sample yields about half a million distinct CDR3 sequences, 20% to 25% seen once. Sorting selected naive CD8 T cells with a CD8+CD4-CCR7+CD45RA+ phenotype. The germline gives CDR1 MNHEY, CDR2 SMNVEV (reference sequence). V was pared by 0 bases and J by 3 bases, with 9 bases between. The CDR3 length is 14 residues.

The sample comprised naive CD8+ T cells from blood, with Jurkat cell RNA spiked in. Described subset: FACS-sorted CD8+CD4-CCR7+CD45RA+ naive T cells. J is TRBJ2-7 and V is TRBV27; possibly TRBD1 for D (6 bases). The clonotype comes from a human donor in good health. Some libraries in this study had Jurkat cell RNA spiked in. The CDR3 loop is CASSLSAGVYEQYF. CDR3 bases: TGTGCCAGCAGTTTATCAGCAGGGGTCTACGAGCAGTACTTC.